These 27 T cell receptor beta chains originate from one sample sequenced in a study of blood T cell repertoires in COVID-19 (dated by TCRdb to about 2020). Library construction relied on the immunoSEQ multiplex PCR assay. Not all clones reach the TCRdb copy of this immuneACCESS table, which keeps in-frame sequences only. Checked studies attribute under half of the gap to unresolved V genes and leave the rest unexplained. The sample table holds 170,000 or so clones, of which 85% to 90% were seen once. The leading ten clones occupy approximately 6.6% of the sample. The material sequenced was PBMCs or T cells enriched from blood (not recorded which). These receptors all stem from a woman in her 50s who had recovered from COVID-19.

The chain combines TRBV12-5 with TRBJ1-5; D remains unclear. Per germline, CDR1 LGHNT and CDR2 FRNRAP. V lost 0 bases to trimming and J lost 2 bases, with 11 bases between them. The CDR3 sequence is 16 residues long. The DNA of the CDR3 is TGTGCTAGTGGTTTGGTACGAGAGAGCCGCAATCAGCCCCAGCATTTT. Amino acid sequence: CASGLVRESRNQPQHF.

This clone was picked up a small number of times. The CDR3 DNA sequence: TGTGCCAGCAGCTTGGAGGGCTGGAGGTCAGGGGTCGGCTACACCTTC. This sequence encodes CASSLEGWRSGVGYTF. The chain uses TRBV5-5 and TRBJ1-2, with D possibly being TRBD1 (6 bases). In germline, CDR1 is SGHKS, CDR2 YYEKEE (reference sequence). The CDR3 runs to 16 residues. Trimming left V 0 bases short and J 8 bases short, with 20 bases between.

This clone appeared once. The DNA of the CDR3 is TGTGCCAGCAGCGTTAATATTGGGCGGCCCCAGCATTTT. As protein: CASSVNIGRPQHF. The chain links TRBV7-2 to TRBJ1-5; the D is unclear. Trimming pared 5 bases from V and 9 bases from J, leaving 14 bases between. CDR3 length equals 13 residues. Germline V lookup: CDR1 SGHTA, CDR2 FQGNSA.

The CDR3 bases are TGTGCCAGCAGTTACGATGACAGGGGTGGCTACACCTTC. It encodes CASSYDDRGGYTF. The J gene is TRBJ1-2, the V gene TRBV6-2 or TRBV6-3, with 8 bases identical to TRBD1. The CDR3 is 13 residues long. With V trimmed by 2 bases and J by 7 bases, 3 bases remained unmatched. From germline, CDR1 is MNHEY and CDR2 SVGEGT.

The chain is built from TRBV20-1 and TRBJ2-1; TRBD1 matches at 9 bases. Looked up from germline, CDR1 is DFQATT and CDR2 is SNEGSKA (reference sequence). The CDR3 is 14 residues long. The V gene end was trimmed by 3 bases and the J gene end by 6 bases; junction bases not matched to a gene: 6. CDR3 bases: TGCAGTGCTAGTGGCGGACAGGGGCTCAATGAGCAGTTCTTC. Protein product: CSASGGQGLNEQFF.

V gene TRBV7-2 combines with J gene TRBJ2-3; 9 nucleotides agree with TRBD2. Germline CDR1 SGHTA, CDR2 FQGNSA. Trimming took 3 bases from V and 0 from J; bases not matched to a gene: 7. The CDR3 runs 17 residues. The CDR3 DNA sequence: TGTGCCAGCAGCTTTCTCCTAGCGGGGTTTAGCACAGATACGCAGTATTTT. Translating gives CASSFLLAGFSTDTQYF.

This clone was seen once. The chain is built from TRBV4-1 and TRBJ2-1, with 9 bases identical to TRBD1. The CDR3 totals 20 residues. V shed 1 base and J 1 base; nucleotides not matched to a gene: 14. Germline V gene lookup returns CDR1 MGHRA and CDR2 YSYEKL. This chain's CDR3 is CASSQGGYPGQGFSYNEQFF. In DNA, the CDR3 is TGCGCCAGCAGCCAAGGAGGCTACCCGGGACAGGGTTTTTCCTACAATGAGCAGTTCTTC.

This chain joins TRBV11-3 and TRBJ2-5, with 9 bases matching TRBD1. This CDR3 has 16 residues. From germline, CDR1 is SGHNT and CDR2 YENEEA. V lost 1 base, J lost 7 bases, and 10 bases stayed unmatched. The CDR3 region has the DNA TGTGCCAGCAGCTTAGGTGGGACAGGGAGCATCCGGACCCAGTACTTC. Translation: CASSLGGTGSIRTQYF.

The chain has TRBV11-3 and TRBJ2-7, with D perhaps TRBD1 (6 bases). CDR1 is SGHNT, CDR2 YENEEA, per germline. This CDR3 is 14 amino acids long. Between the trimmed V and J ends, which lost 0 bases and 7 bases, there was a span of 13 bases. CDR3 in amino acids: CASSLDQGSREQYF. Here the CDR3 DNA reads TGTGCCAGCAGCTTAGATCAGGGGTCGAGGGAGCAGTACTTC.

CDR3 in DNA: TGTGCCAGCTCACCAGTAAGCGGCCAGGGGATGCAGTACTTC. It yields the protein CASSPVSGQGMQYF. The chain joins TRBV18 to TRBJ2-7, with a weak D call TRBD1 (6 bases). The V gene lost 2 bases and the J gene lost 9 bases, with 17 bases spanning the gap. Per germline, CDR1 KGHSH and CDR2 LQKENI. CDR3 length: 14 residues.

This CDR3 reads CARGQGQTNTEAFF. As DNA, the CDR3 is TGTGCCAGAGGTCAGGGACAGACGAACACTGAAGCTTTCTTT. V gene TRBV5-3 combines with J gene TRBJ1-1, with TRBD1 matching over 7 bases. Being an ORF, TRBV5-3 has a function that is uncertain. The junction had 7 bases not matched to a gene; V was cut back by 7 bases and J by 1 base. This CDR3 spans 14 amino acids.

The J gene is TRBJ2-2, the V gene TRBV5-4, with 8 positions matching TRBD1. Germline lookup yields CDR1 SGHNT and CDR2 YYREEE (reference sequence). Trimming removed 4 bases from V and 1 base from J; junction bases left unmatched: 6. The CDR3 spans 16 residues. The CDR3 loop reads CASSQGQARNTGELFF. CDR3 sequence (DNA): TGTGCCAGCAGCCAGGGACAGGCTCGGAACACCGGGGAGCTGTTTTTT.

This clone showed up just once. The rearrangement joins TRBV19 to TRBJ2-1; TRBD1 aligns across 9 bases. This CDR3 comprises 13 residues. Germline-derived CDR1 and CDR2 are LNHDA and SQIVND (reference sequence). The junction had 1 base not matched to a gene; V was cut back by 6 bases and J by 4 bases. The DNA for the CDR3 is TGTGCCAGTAGAGGACAGGGGTACAATGAGCAGTTCTTC. Amino acids: CASRGQGYNEQFF.

The genes are TRBV9 and TRBJ2-5; 9 bases fit TRBD2. Germline V gene data show CDR1 as SGDLS and CDR2 as YYNGEE. The CDR3 length is 15 residues. Germline trimming cut 1 base from V and 4 bases from J; bases unmatched to any gene: 5. CDR3 DNA sequence: TGTGCCAGCAGCGTACTAAGCGGGGGGCGAGAGACCCAGTACTTC. Its protein is CASSVLSGGRETQYF.

The chain combines TRBV11-1 with TRBJ2-3, with 9 positions matching TRBD1. The CDR3 covers 15 residues. V shed 10 bases and J 6 bases; nucleotides not matched to a gene: 14. Germline assignment: CDR1 SGHAT and CDR2 FQDESV (reference sequence). CDR3 protein: CANAKSGTGLDTQYF. The CDR3 DNA sequence: TGTGCCAACGCAAAATCCGGGACAGGGTTGGATACGCAGTATTTT.

The J gene is TRBJ1-2, the V gene TRBV7-2, with D possibly TRBD1 on 5 matching bases. The CDR3 contains 16 residues. Trimming took 0 bases from V and 3 from J, leaving 14 bases between them. Germline CDR1 is SGHTA and CDR2 is FQGNSA. The CDR3 region is CASSLAVWGGYYGYTF. For the CDR3, the DNA is TGTGCCAGCAGCTTAGCCGTCTGGGGCGGTTACTATGGCTACACCTTC.

The chain uses TRBV24-1 and TRBJ2-1; TRBD2 might be the D (5 bases). V was trimmed by 8 bases and J by 7 bases, leaving 14 bases between them. The CDR3 spans 13 residues. In germline, CDR1 is KGHDR, CDR2 SFDVKD. The CDR3 is CATTQNTGNEQFF. CDR3 coding DNA: TGTGCCACCACCCAGAATACGGGGAATGAGCAGTTCTTC.

The chain uses TRBV10-3 and TRBJ2-5, with D tentatively TRBD2 (7 bases). The V end lost 8 bases, the J end lost 1 base, and 14 bases lay between the germline ends. Germline V gene sequence: CDR1 ENHRY, CDR2 SYGVKD. The CDR3 sequence is 14 residues long. CDR3 residues: CAIQRGGAQETQYF. Here the CDR3 DNA reads TGTGCCATCCAAAGGGGGGGGGCCCAAGAGACCCAGTACTTC.

The J gene is TRBJ1-3, the V gene TRBV9, with D maybe TRBD1 (6 bases). This CDR3 has 16 residues. Germline-derived CDR1 and CDR2 are SGDLS and YYNGEE. V shed 0 bases and J shed 2 bases, with 12 bases lying between them. CDR3 nucleotides: TGTGCCAGCAGCGTAGCCGGCAGGGGCCCTGGAAACACCATATATTTT. The encoded protein is CASSVAGRGPGNTIYF.

This clone appeared a few times. CDR3 in DNA: TGTGCCAGCAGCCAAGGACCGACAGAAACCTACAATGAGCAGTTCTTC. Translated: CASSQGPTETYNEQFF. The genes are TRBV4-2 and TRBJ2-1; D is perhaps TRBD1 (5 bases). Germline V CDR1 and CDR2: LGHNA, YNFKEQ. CDR3 length: 16 residues. Between the trimmed V and J ends, which lost 1 base and 2 bases, there was a span of 12 bases.

This chain links TRBV5-6 with TRBJ2-7, with D unclear. Germline CDR1 and CDR2: SGHDT and YYEEEE. The CDR3 consists of 13 residues. Trimming took 1 base from V and 1 from J, leaving 6 bases between them. DNA of the CDR3: TGTGCCAGCAGCTTGTTGGAGTCCTACGAGCAGTACTTC. This sequence encodes CASSLLESYEQYF.

This chain links TRBV12-3 or TRBV12-4 with TRBJ1-2, with D possibly TRBD1 on 6 matching bases. Trimming stripped 5 bases from V and 4 bases from J, with 11 bases between. The CDR3 runs to 13 residues. CDR3 region: CASSQRDTYGYTF. The CDR3 DNA reads as TGTGCCAGCAGTCAACGGGACACCTATGGCTACACCTTC.

The chain joins TRBV9 to TRBJ1-1; D is perhaps TRBD1 (5 bases). The CDR3 contains 15 residues. CDR1 and CDR2 (germline): SGDLS, YYNGEE. V was pared by 4 bases and J by 2 bases, with 15 bases between. CDR3 sequence reads: CASSPTGGVNTEAFF. CDR3 nucleotide sequence: TGTGCCAGCAGCCCCACGGGGGGAGTCAACACTGAAGCTTTCTTT.

The V call is TRBV12-5, the J call TRBJ2-3, with D possibly TRBD2 on 7 matching bases. This CDR3 contains 17 residues. The ends were cut back, 4 bases at V and 2 bases at J, with 19 bases in the middle. Germline CDR1 LGHNT, CDR2 FRNRAP. CDR3 in amino acids: CASGSGGGGGSTDTQYF. CDR3 sequence (DNA): TGTGCTAGTGGTTCTGGAGGTGGCGGGGGCTCCACAGATACGCAGTATTTT. The variable domain in full, completed from reference TRBV12-5 and TRBJ2-3, reads DARVTQTPRHKVTEMGQEVTMRCQPILGHNTVFWYRQTMMQGLELLAYFRNRAPLDDSGMPKDRFSAEMPDATLATLKIQPSEPRDSAVYFCASGSGGGGGSTDTQYFGPGTRLTVL.

This chain uses TRBV27 with TRBJ1-1; TRBD1 matches 8 bases. Germline V gives CDR1 MNHEY, CDR2 SMNVEV (reference sequence). V lost 7 bases, J lost 1 base, and 5 bases stayed unmatched. The CDR3 loop spans 14 amino acids. CDR3 residues: CASNRGIGNTEAFF. As DNA, the CDR3 is TGTGCCAGCAACAGGGGGATAGGGAACACTGAAGCTTTCTTT.

This chain joins TRBV6-5 and TRBJ2-7, with 10 bases aligning to TRBD1. Losses at the gene ends were 5 bases for V and 6 bases for J; bases not matched to a gene: 10. CDR1 and CDR2 (germline): MNHEY, SVGAGI. CDR3 size: 15 residues. The chain's CDR3 is CASSPYGTGVVEQYF. DNA for the CDR3: TGTGCCAGCAGTCCCTACGGGACAGGGGTGGTCGAGCAGTACTTC.

The genes are TRBV7-9 and TRBJ2-6, with 7 bases matching TRBD1. V gave up 8 bases and J gave up 2 bases; unmatched junction bases: 3. The CDR3 contains 14 residues. Germline values: CDR1 SEHNR, CDR2 FQNEAQ (reference sequence). Written as DNA, the CDR3 is TGTGCCAGCCAACAGGGGACTGGGGCCAACGTCCTGACTTTC. Translating gives CASQQGTGANVLTF.